The 22 T cell receptor beta chains below come from one sample, sequenced in a study of shared clonotypes between healthy human individuals. Sequencing used immunoSEQ multiplex PCR; TCRdb keeps in-frame clones, though not all of them. The data show over 1.5 million clones, 98% seen once. The source material was naive CD4+ T cells sorted from blood. Described subset: CD45RA+ positively selected. Receptors originate from a man aged 25 to 45 in good health.

The genes are TRBV11-2 and TRBJ2-4; weak D call: TRBD2 (5 bases). This CDR3 region has 16 residues. V shed 4 bases and J shed 8 bases, with 21 bases lying between them. Germline lookup yields CDR1 SGHAT and CDR2 FQNNGV. As DNA, the CDR3 is TGTGCCAGCAGCTCTAGGGTGACTCCGGGGTCATACATTCAGTACTTC. Protein: CASSSRVTPGSYIQYF. Drawing the rest from reference TRBV11-2 and TRBJ2-4, the complete variable domain is EAGVAQSPRYKIIEKRQSVAFWCNPISGHATLYWYQQILGQGPKLLIQFQNNGVVDDSQLPKDRFSAERLKGVDSTLKIQPAKLEDSAVYLCASSSRVTPGSYIQYFGAGTRLSVL.

This chain uses TRBV28 with TRBJ2-2; 7 bases are shared with TRBD2. V lost 5 bases to trimming and J lost 7 bases; unmatched junction nucleotides: 7. The CDR3 runs to 14 residues. The germline gives CDR1 MDHEN, CDR2 SYDVKM. In DNA, the CDR3 is TGTGCCAGCAGTAGGGCCCCGGGGGGCGGGGAGCTGTTTTTT. Its protein is CASSRAPGGGELFF.

The rearrangement uses TRBV15 and TRBJ1-5; the D is unclear. The length of the CDR3 is 17 residues. CDR1 is LNHNV, CDR2 YYDKDF, per germline (reference sequence). Trimming removed 0 bases from V and 0 bases from J, with 12 bases in between. The CDR3 region has the DNA TGTGCCACCAGCAGAGATTTGACGGCATATAGCAATCAGCCCCAGCATTTT. Amino acids: CATSRDLTAYSNQPQHF.

The chain links TRBV7-8 to TRBJ2-5; D call uncertain. CDR3 size: 13 residues. V was trimmed by 1 base and J by 1 base, leaving 4 bases between them. Germline-derived CDR1 and CDR2 are SGHVS and FQNEAQ. CDR3 protein: CASSLGLQETQYF. The CDR3 DNA follows: TGTGCCAGCAGCTTAGGCCTCCAAGAGACCCAGTACTTC.

In its sample, this clone was seen once. The rearrangement links TRBV7-2 to TRBJ2-2, with 9 bases identical to TRBD1. The CDR3 is 15 residues long. Germline values: CDR1 SGHTA, CDR2 FQGNSA. V lost 4 bases, J lost 5 bases, and 5 bases stayed unmatched. CDR3 loop: CASSSVTGGTGELFF. CDR3 in DNA: TGTGCCAGCAGCTCGGTGACAGGGGGAACCGGGGAGCTGTTTTTT.

Remarks on this clone: Other DNA sequences in the sample encode the same CDR3. The V and J genes are TRBV18 and TRBJ2-5; D may be TRBD2 (5 bases). CDR3 size: 14 residues. Looked up from germline, CDR1 is KGHSH and CDR2 is LQKENI. V was shortened by 3 bases and J by 1 base, with 9 bases between the two germline ends. CDR3 DNA: TGTGCCAGCTCACCGGGGAGCCCCCAAGAGACCCAGTACTTC. Its translation: CASSPGSPQETQYF.

This chain connects TRBV11-2 to TRBJ1-4, with unresolved D. Between the trimmed V and J ends, which lost 3 bases and 7 bases, there was a span of 12 bases. The germline V gene has CDR1 SGHAT and CDR2 FQNNGV. The CDR3 contains 14 residues. The CDR3 protein is CASSLGDGVEKLFF. The CDR3 nucleotides are TGTGCCAGCAGCTTGGGAGACGGGGTTGAAAAACTGTTTTTT.

The chain links TRBV28 to TRBJ1-5; 10 bases match TRBD1. The junction had 8 bases not matched to a gene; V was cut back by 6 bases and J by 6 bases. CDR1 is MDHEN, CDR2 SYDVKM, per germline. CDR3 length: 15 residues. The CDR3 region has the DNA TGTGCCAGCAGCCCCTGGGACAGGGGCTCTCAGCCCCAGCATTTT. Translating gives CASSPWDRGSQPQHF.

This sequence joins TRBV10-3 and TRBJ2-1; 10 positions agree with TRBD2. Germline lookup yields CDR1 ENHRY and CDR2 SYGVKD. J lost 2 bases, V lost 10 bases, and 14 bases had no gene match. The CDR3 is 17 residues long. This CDR3 reads CATTSTSGIRAYNEQFF. The CDR3 DNA reads TGTGCCACGACCTCTACTAGCGGGATTCGGGCCTACAATGAGCAGTTCTTC.

Concerning this clone: Additional DNA sequences in this sample encode the identical CDR3. Written as DNA, the CDR3 is TGCAGCGGCAGGGACAGTTACGAGCAGTACTTC. This gives the protein CSGRDSYEQYF. The chain recombines TRBV29-1 with TRBJ2-7, with 7 bases fitting TRBD1. V lost 7 bases, J lost 4 bases, and 4 bases stayed unmatched. The length of the CDR3 is 11 residues. Germline assignment: CDR1 SQVTM and CDR2 ANQGSEA.

The rearrangement uses TRBV18 and TRBJ2-7, with 8 bases that match TRBD2. This CDR3 comprises 14 residues. CDR1 and CDR2 (germline): KGHSH, LQKENI. Trimming removed 3 bases from V and 5 bases from J; junction bases left unmatched: 6. The CDR3 nucleotides read TGTGCCAGCTCACCCATGACTAGCGCCAACGAGCAGTACTTC. It encodes CASSPMTSANEQYF.

This clone was seen only once. The V call is TRBV11-1, the J call TRBJ2-7; D call uncertain. The CDR3 covers 14 residues. V was clipped by 2 bases and J by 3 bases, with 11 bases between them. Germline V lookup: CDR1 SGHAT, CDR2 FQDESV (reference sequence). CDR3: CASSLYAGNYEQYF. CDR3 bases: TGTGCCAGCAGCTTATATGCAGGAAACTACGAGCAGTACTTC.

This rearrangement joins TRBV28 to TRBJ2-7, with D tentatively TRBD1 (5 bases). This CDR3 region has 15 residues. The V and J ends lost 6 bases and 0 bases respectively, with 15 bases between them. Germline CDR1 reads MDHEN; CDR2 reads SYDVKM. The DNA of the CDR3 is TGTGCCAGCAGCTACCCAGGGAAATACTCCTACGAGCAGTACTTC. Translating it yields CASSYPGKYSYEQYF.

V and J are TRBV5-1 and TRBJ1-1, with 7 bases lining up with TRBD1. The CDR3 is 16 residues long. Germline assignment: CDR1 SGHRS and CDR2 YFSETQ. The V gene end was trimmed by 2 bases and the J gene end by 5 bases; junction bases not matched to a gene: 12. The CDR3 nucleotides are TGCGCCAGCAGCTTAGCCGGACAGGCCCTTGGAACTGAAGCTTTCTTT. It translates to CASSLAGQALGTEAFF.

The rearrangement links TRBV11-3 to TRBJ2-5; D uncertain. V lost 3 bases, J lost 5 bases, and 10 bases lay in between. Germline assignment: CDR1 SGHNT and CDR2 YENEEA. This CDR3 spans 13 amino acids. CDR3: CASSFRFGETQYF. The CDR3 DNA reads as TGTGCCAGCAGCTTTAGGTTCGGGGAGACCCAGTACTTC. Supplemented by reference TRBV11-3 and TRBJ2-5, the full variable domain reads EAGVVQSPRYKIIEKKQPVAFWCNPISGHNTLYWYLQNLGQGPELLIRYENEEAVDDSQLPKDRFSAERLKGVDSTLKIQPAELGDSAVYLCASSFRFGETQYFGPGTRLLVL.

The chain combines TRBV7-8 with TRBJ2-7; 10 nucleotides align to TRBD2. The CDR3 contains 21 residues. V trimming: 3 bases; J trimming: 2 bases; junction bases outside the gene matches: 22. Germline V gene data show CDR1 as SGHVS and CDR2 as FQNEAQ. CDR3 sequence: CASSLHRKTPGWTSGTYEQYF. CDR3 DNA sequence: TGTGCCAGCAGCTTGCACCGAAAAACACCGGGTTGGACTAGCGGCACCTACGAGCAGTACTTC. The whole variable domain, filled in from reference TRBV7-8 and TRBJ2-7, reads GAGVSQSPRYKVAKRGQDVALRCDPISGHVSLFWYQQALGQGPEFLTYFQNEAQLDKSGLPSDRFFAERPEGSVSTLKIQRTQQEDSAVYLCASSLHRKTPGWTSGTYEQYFGPGTRLTVT.

This clone occurred once. The genes are TRBV2 and TRBJ1-5; TRBD1 matches 9 bases. The V gene end was trimmed by 3 bases and the J gene end by 0 bases; junction bases not matched to a gene: 15. The CDR3 is 20 amino acids. Germline V CDR1 and CDR2: SNHLY, FYNNEI. The CDR3 DNA reads as TGTGCCAGCAGTGAGACGGGACAGGGAGTGTTTAAATATAGCAATCAGCCCCAGCATTTT. Translated: CASSETGQGVFKYSNQPQHF.

The chain combines TRBV28 with TRBJ1-4; TRBD1 matches 8 bases. This CDR3 is 16 amino acids long. J was trimmed by 8 bases and V by 4 bases; bases with no gene match: 12. Germline V gives CDR1 MDHEN, CDR2 SYDVKM. The CDR3 loop is CASSSLRTGGKEKLFF. The CDR3 bases are TGTGCCAGCAGTTCCCTCCGAACAGGGGGGAAAGAAAAACTGTTTTTT. The variable domain in full, with the rest retrieved from reference TRBV28 and TRBJ1-4, is DVKVTQSSRYLVKRTGEKVFLECVQDMDHENMFWYRQDPGLGLRLIYFSYDVKMKEKGDIPEGYSVSREKKERFSLILESASTNQTSMYLCASSSLRTGGKEKLFFGSGTQLSVL.

V is TRBV5-4 and J is TRBJ2-1, with 9 bases matching TRBD2. This CDR3 has 16 residues. Germline CDR1 and CDR2: SGHNT and YYREEE (reference sequence). V shed 4 bases and J 2 bases; nucleotides not matched to a gene: 7. The CDR3 protein is CASSPLAGAPYNEQFF. CDR3 coding DNA: TGTGCCAGCAGCCCCTTAGCGGGAGCGCCCTACAATGAGCAGTTCTTC.

This clone was counted once. Other DNA sequences in the same sample also yield this CDR3. The chain links TRBV9 to TRBJ2-3, with a possible D match to TRBD2 (6 bases). CDR3 length: 15 amino acids. With 0 bases removed from V and 0 bases from J, the gap between germline ends came to 8 bases. Per the germline V gene, CDR1 is SGDLS and CDR2 is YYNGEE. The DNA of the CDR3 is TGTGCCAGCAGCGTAGTCGGGACTAGCACAGATACGCAGTATTTT. Translating it yields CASSVVGTSTDTQYF.

The chain has TRBV10-1 and TRBJ1-1; 7 nucleotides align to TRBD1. CDR1 is WNHNN, CDR2 SYGVQD, per germline (reference sequence). With V trimmed by 5 bases and J by 10 bases, 7 bases remained unmatched. There are 12 residues in the CDR3. The CDR3 region has the DNA TGCGCCAGCAGTTCGGACAGGAATATAGCTTTCTTT. Translation: CASSSDRNIAFF.

In this sample, this clone turned up once. The same CDR3 arises from other DNA sequences in this sample as well. This sequence joins TRBV7-9 and TRBJ1-2; weak D call: TRBD1 (6 bases). The CDR3 totals 13 residues. Germline V CDR1 and CDR2: SEHNR, FQNEAQ (reference sequence). V lost 2 bases and J 6 bases, leaving 10 bases between the germline ends. In nucleotides, the CDR3 is TGTGCCAGCAGCTTACGAGCAGGGGATGGCTACACCTTC. Protein sequence: CASSLRAGDGYTF. Full variable domain (outside the CDR3, taken from reference TRBV7-9 and TRBJ1-2): DTGVSQNPRHKITKRGQNVTFRCDPISEHNRLYWYRQTLGQGPEFLTYFQNEAQLEKSRLLSDRFSAERPKGSFSTLEIQRTEQGDSAMYLCASSLRAGDGYTFGSGTRLTVV.